This TCR beta chain appears in the sequencing data of a study of cytomegalovirus exposure and HLA in healthy donors (dated by TCRdb to about 2017). Concerning the study at large: An earlier analysis of some 600 of the donors reported 250 to 300 Gb of sequence data and 117 million unique TCR beta sequences obtained from approximately 180 million T cells. Approximately 300 gigabases of sequencing data and 91 million or so unique TCR sequences made up an early release that covered approximately 650 HLA-typed donors. Of the 350 to 450 genotyped donors, over 70% fell in the genetic ancestry cluster associated with self-reported Caucasian donors. The study was designed to test whether signatures of past pathogen exposure could be identified by cataloging public T cell receptors. Using immunosequencing, the study profiled T cell repertoires from 550 to 750 subjects and related those repertoires to cytomegalovirus serostatus. Besides the first cohort of roughly 700 subjects, a separate validation cohort made up of 120 different subjects was used. To predict cytomegalovirus infection status, the study combined high-throughput TCR immunosequencing, statistical association of individual TCRs with disease status, and machine learning. To study patterns of TCR occurrence, a later analysis re-analyzed previously published TCR beta repertoires from around 670 donors and added high-resolution HLA genotyping. In the later analysis, no new phenotypic data were used to find candidate immune exposures; instead, reliance was placed on TCR beta sequences and their occurrence across donors. An earlier analysis of roughly 580 of the donors used high-throughput TCR beta sequencing to judge whether each TCR beta V gene segment behaved as functional or pseudogenic. Alongside the repertoire data, information on donor age, sex, ethnicity and CMV serostatus was compiled. Genome-wide SNP genotypes for about 55% of the 666 donors were used in a later genetic analysis, which treated that subset as a discovery cohort. Every repertoire in the discovery cohort had been generated on one and the same sequencing platform. HLA typing covered class I and class II loci at four-digit resolution. Typing coverage varied by locus: 629-630 donors for A, B, C, DRB1 and DQB1; approximately 520 for DQA1; some 610 for DPA1; 450 to 480 for DPB1. Because of strong linkage in the cohort, roughly five DR-DQ haplotypes were treated as single units for association and clustering. On average, around 200,000 unique TCR beta nucleotide sequences were sequenced per donor among several hundred genotyped donors of the cohort, with roughly 18% of those sequences being non-productive. Findings and caveats that apply to the study as a whole: The authors suggested that the approach could potentially be generalized to other disease states and immunological phenotypes. Because the 87-base-pair reads could not distinguish some IMGT-functional V segments, including TRBV6-2 and TRBV6-3, those segments were excluded. Presence/absence analyses assumed roughly uniform sequencing depth across donors, an assumption that may not hold. While some public TCRs were present in many individuals, most TCR sequences turned up only very rarely across donors. Broadly in line with IMGT annotations, most TCR beta V segments showed up in productive rearrangements about 87% or about 30% of the time in an earlier analysis of roughly 590 of the donors. In a later analysis, several top co-occurrence clusters were reported to appear linked to parvovirus B19, influenza, CMV and Epstein-Barr virus. When HLA alleles, especially DR and DQ, strongly co-occurred, TCR associations were difficult to assign to individual alleles. The sequencing pipeline was judged likely to have produced a cluster of highly shared sequence variants as a technical artifact. Linkage disequilibrium might explain the correlated functional status among segregating V segments, but an unknown experimental factor could not be excluded. Only TCR beta chains were sequenced in this cohort, and the absence of alpha or paired-chain data limited detectable features. In a later analysis, most CMV-associated TCR beta chains were found to appear HLA-restricted, with HLA associations seemingly driven largely by CMV exposure. In both the original and validation cohorts, the classifier was reported to diagnose cytomegalovirus status with high specificity and sensitivity. In a later analysis, HLA-associated TCR beta chains were found to be more clonally expanded and to have lower generation probabilities than equally common non-associated chains. In the study, approximately 160 TCR beta chains were listed as associated with cytomegalovirus. Because HLA typing was missing for some donors at each locus, association tests included only the typed subset. A later genetic analysis reported fewer N-insertions in productive TCRs among donors in an Asian-associated ancestry cluster than the roughly 700-donor mean. In a later genetic analysis, a missense DCLRE1C variant was associated with V-gene and J-gene trimming of TCR beta chains, and the association was replicated in an independent cohort. Three of the identified cytomegalovirus-associated TCR beta chains were confirmed in vitro to be specific for cytomegalovirus antigens. CMV serostatus was the only immune exposure information available for the cohort. A later analysis found that TCR association rates varied across HLA loci, with DRB1 alleles showing the most associated TCRs and HLA-C alleles the fewest. A later analysis associated about 17,000 TCR beta sequences with specific HLA alleles at a false discovery rate of 0.05. Over 15 rarely observed V segments, including chromosome 9 orphons, were excluded from the earlier analysis of 550 to 700 of the donors because counts were too low. A further reported finding was that TCR beta sequences accurately predicted the HLA-A and HLA-B alleles for most subjects in the first cohort.

Library preparation used the immunoSEQ multiplex PCR assay. A mixture of 60 forward primers for TCR Vbeta segments and 13 reverse primers for TCR Jbeta segments was used in the multiplex PCR. The CDR3 region of rearranged TCR beta genes was amplified from genomic DNA with a multiplex PCR assay. The Illumina HiSeq System was used to sequence the amplified TCR beta libraries as 87-base-pair reads. Processing in the source paper ran as follows. In a later analysis, tens of millions of unique TCR beta chains were counted across the approximately 620 repertoires, and around 10 million of these chains were shared by at least two donors. Raw reads were error-corrected and collapsed into unique sequences by a nearest-neighbor algorithm in which closely related sequences were merged to remove PCR and sequencing errors. V, D and J gene segments were assigned by aligning CDR3 sequences to IMGT reference sequences. For a sequence to be retained, a match of at least six nucleotides to both a V gene segment and a J gene segment was required. Rearrangements were called productive when the CDR3 lacked stop codons and stayed in frame with V and J; all others were non-productive. CDR3 was defined by IMGT convention, running from the second conserved V-encoded cysteine to the conserved J-encoded phenylalanine. In an earlier analysis of just under 600 of the donors, sequences lacking an unambiguous match to a single V gene segment were excluded. In an earlier analysis of a few hundred of the donors, a V segment was called functional when productive rearrangements were above 56.7%, and segregating when the standard deviation between donors exceeded 5%. A statistical classification framework was built for diagnosing cytomegalovirus status from the catalog of TCR beta chain sequences. In a later analysis, V and J genes were assigned by comparing TCR nucleotide sequences against IMGT/GENE-DB human TR gene sequences. A later analysis assigned CDR3 sequences and most-parsimonious VDJ recombination scenarios with the TCRdist pipeline. In a later analysis, every TCR beta chain was defined by the combination of its CDR3 amino acid sequence and its V-gene family, and reads without a unique V-gene family were dropped. In a later analysis, fewer than 600 highly shared, low-generation-probability nucleotide sequences were removed to address suspected cross-contamination and a sequencing artifact. In a later analysis, a clonal expansion index was calculated for each public chain from normalized within-repertoire ranks of inferred template counts. In a later analysis, generation probabilities were computed with a VDJ recombination model fitted to out-of-frame rearrangements, and the resulting probabilities were checked against IGoR. In a later analysis, hypergeometric tests were used to score TCR-TCR, TCR-HLA and TCR-CMV co-occurrence, with a repertoire-size bias correction applied to TCR pairs. A later analysis estimated false discovery rates by permuting HLA or CMV assignments 20 times. In a later analysis, co-occurring TCRs were grouped with DBSCAN, and TCRdist sequence similarity was added when clustering was performed within HLA-allele-positive subsets. For co-occurrence clustering, repertoires with fewer than 30,000 or more than 120,000 public chains were excluded, along with roughly 5 repertoires with anomalous nucleotide sharing. TCRdb carries this immuneACCESS record with in-frame sequences only. Its versions omit some clonotypes, under half of them owing to an unresolved V gene in the studies checked, with the rest unexplained. V, J and clone size are those of that table, while D and trimming were read from the DNA. The sample contains 110,000 to 150,000 clones, 60% to 80% of them found a single time. The ten largest clonotypes hold about 1.7% of the sample.

The cohort comprised fewer than 750 healthy bone marrow donors. Cohort members were all nominally healthy when sampled, although unrecorded immune exposures were likely present. The donor tested CMV seronegative and was one of the 352 seronegative cohort members. Every donor gave a peripheral blood sample, and the peripheral blood mononuclear cells from that sample were used for TCR beta sequencing. Genomic DNA extraction from the blood cell samples was performed with the Qiagen DNeasy Blood Extraction Kit. V has 6 bases trimmed and J has 5 bases trimmed; junction bases matching no gene number 10. According to the germline V gene, CDR1 reads SGHVS and CDR2 reads FQNEAQ. CDR3 length: 16 amino acids, cysteine to phenylalanine. Only CDR3 DNA is held: 48 bases, read in frame from base 1. With respect to this clone: Its antigen remains unidentified. The input lacks base qualities; no much larger clone sits a single base away.

The rearranged chain carries TRBV7-8 and TRBJ2-3; a stretch of 11 junction bases matches TRBD1. The sequenced sample consisted of PBMCs. The TCR originated in a female donor in good health and CMV-seronegative. Read as DNA, the sequence is TGTGCCAGCAGATCCGGAATGGGACAGGGGGAAGATACGCAGTATTTT. Its amino acids are CASRSGMGQGEDTQYF.